Judged by abundance, the clone carrying this T cell receptor (beta chain) is large (0.1 to 1%). This sample stems from a study of T cell repertoires in aging, cancer and after chemotherapy. Peripheral blood genomic DNA, not sorted cells or RNA, was the template. V was trimmed by 5 bases and J by 5 bases, leaving 13 bases between them. The CDR3 extends over 14 amino acids. Looked up from germline, CDR1 is LNHDA and CDR2 is SQIVND (reference sequence). A mixed TRB-A/B primer pool amplified rearranged TRB by multiplex touch-down PCR. MiXCR, applied by TCRdb to the multiplex PCR reads, yields one record per CDR3 protein. The sample shows 2,700 or so distinct CDR3 sequences, approximately 25% of them seen only once.

The sample comprised blood. The V and J genes are TRBV19 and TRBJ2-1; unclear D gene. This TCR was recovered from a human donor in good health. CDR3 sequence reads: CASSERDPDNEQFF. The CDR3 DNA follows: TGTGCCAGTAGTGAAAGGGATCCTGACAATGAGCAGTTCTTC. Supplemented by reference TRBV19 and TRBJ2-1, the full variable domain reads DGGITQSPKYLFRKEGQNVTLSCEQNLNHDAMYWYRQDPGQGLRLIYYSQIVNDFQKGDIAEGYSVSREKKESFPLTVTSAQKNPTAFYLCASSERDPDNEQFFGPGTRLTVL.